The 25 T cell receptor beta chains below all came from one sample that was sequenced in a study of cytomegalovirus exposure and HLA in healthy donors. PCR used 60 Vbeta primers and 13 Jbeta primers. Using immunoSEQ multiplex PCR, the repertoire was profiled, and TCRdb retains in-frame clones only, with some absent. The sample lists roughly 120,000 clones; over 70% were seen once. Sequencing input: PBMCs. Receptor source: a woman in her thirties or forties in good health and CMV-seropositive.

J is TRBJ2-7 and V is TRBV19; the D gene is possibly TRBD1 (5 bases). The CDR3 runs to 13 residues. Germline assignment: CDR1 LNHDA and CDR2 SQIVND (reference sequence). Trimming took off 5 bases at V and 4 bases at J, with 12 bases between the two ends. The CDR3, as DNA: TGTGCCAGTAGTTGGACCCAGGGATACGAGCAGTACTTC. It is translated as CASSWTQGYEQYF.

The V and J genes are TRBV28 and TRBJ2-1; D might be TRBD1 (6 bases). V lost 9 bases, J lost 2 bases, and 11 bases lay in between. The length of the CDR3 is 13 residues. The germline V gene encodes CDR1 MDHEN and CDR2 SYDVKM. The CDR3 reads CASRDRPYNEQFF. The DNA for the CDR3 is TGTGCCAGTCGTGACAGGCCCTACAATGAGCAGTTCTTC.

The genes are TRBV29-1 and TRBJ2-3; TRBD1 agrees at 7 bases. The CDR3 runs 14 residues. J lost 1 base, V lost 6 bases, and 7 bases had no gene match. Germline loops: CDR1 SQVTM, CDR2 ANQGSEA. CDR3 loop: CSVAYGQGTDTQYF. CDR3 coding DNA: TGCAGCGTCGCCTATGGACAGGGCACAGATACGCAGTATTTT.

The genes are TRBV30 and TRBJ2-1, with D uncertain. Trimming stripped 0 bases from V and 4 bases from J, with 13 bases between. This CDR3 contains 15 residues. CDR1 and CDR2 (germline): GTSNPN, SVGIG (reference sequence). CDR3 protein: CAWSVSVKKYNEQFF. CDR3 nucleotides: TGTGCCTGGAGTGTATCTGTTAAAAAATACAATGAGCAGTTCTTC.

The chain is built from TRBV2 and TRBJ2-7, with 7 bases aligning to TRBD2. The CDR3 extends over 12 amino acids. The germline CDR1 and CDR2 sequences are SNHLY and FYNNEI. Trimming took 8 bases from V and 6 from J; bases not matched to a gene: 7. The CDR3 is CASGGGTPEQYF. DNA for the CDR3: TGTGCCAGCGGGGGGGGGACCCCCGAGCAGTACTTC.

This clone was recorded only once. The J gene is TRBJ1-1, the V gene TRBV28, with D hard to call. This CDR3 region has 16 residues. Germline loops: CDR1 MDHEN, CDR2 SYDVKM. V gave up 4 bases and J gave up 3 bases, with 18 bases separating them. CDR3 in DNA: TGTGCCAGCAGTTCACTGCCGGGTTATGGAGACACTGAAGCTTTCTTT. This translates into CASSSLPGYGDTEAFF.

DNA for the CDR3: TGTGCCAGCAGCTTAGGACTAGCTCCCAGCACAGATACGCAGTATTTT. The encoded protein is CASSLGLAPSTDTQYF. V is TRBV7-6 and J is TRBJ2-3; 7 bases fit TRBD2. This CDR3 is built from 16 residues. With V trimmed by 1 base and J by 0 bases, 4 bases remained unmatched. Looked up from germline, CDR1 is SGHVS and CDR2 is FNYEAQ.

V and J are TRBV19 and TRBJ2-3; 13 positions agree with TRBD2. Unmatched junction bases numbered 10, after V lost 4 bases and J lost 0 bases. This CDR3 region has 19 residues. Germline CDR1 reads LNHDA; CDR2 reads SQIVND (reference sequence). CDR3 coding DNA: TGTGCCAGTAGTAGCACGGGACTAGCGGGATTTGCTAGCACAGATACGCAGTATTTT. Translating it yields CASSSTGLAGFASTDTQYF.

This chain uses TRBV5-6 with TRBJ1-2; 8 nucleotides match TRBD1. The V gene's germline CDR1 is SGHDT and CDR2 YYEEEE. The length of the CDR3 is 14 residues. Germline trimming cut 1 base from V and 8 bases from J; bases unmatched to any gene: 7. In DNA, the CDR3 is TGTGCCAGCAGCTTGCGATCAGGGGGCTACGGCTACACCTTC. As protein: CASSLRSGGYGYTF.

The gene calls are TRBV7-3 and TRBJ1-5; D remains ambiguous. With 0 bases removed from V and 5 bases from J, the gap between germline ends came to 5 bases. The CDR3 length is 13 residues. Germline values: CDR1 SGHTA, CDR2 FQGTGA. CDR3 region: CASSLTRDQPQHF. The CDR3 DNA reads TGTGCCAGCAGCTTAACGCGCGATCAGCCCCAGCATTTT.

The V and J genes are TRBV28 and TRBJ2-7; 10 bases line up with TRBD1. The germline CDR1 and CDR2 sequences are MDHEN and SYDVKM. This CDR3 region has 15 residues. Losses at the gene ends were 7 bases for V and 3 bases for J; bases not matched to a gene: 9. The chain's CDR3 is CASILSGQGGYEQYF. CDR3 coding DNA: TGTGCCAGCATCCTAAGTGGACAGGGGGGCTACGAGCAGTACTTC.

This chain joins TRBV18 and TRBJ1-1, with D tentatively TRBD1 (6 bases). The CDR3 contains 14 residues. The V gene's germline CDR1 is KGHSH and CDR2 LQKENI. V gave up 3 bases and J gave up 3 bases, with 11 bases separating them. The CDR3 sequence is CASSPVGGDTEAFF. The CDR3 DNA reads as TGTGCCAGCTCACCTGTAGGGGGGGACACTGAAGCTTTCTTT.

CDR3 sequence reads: CASSVGDTGNTIYF. The CDR3 bases are TGTGCCAGCAGCGTAGGGGACACCGGAAACACCATATATTTT. This sequence joins TRBV9 and TRBJ1-3; D perhaps matches TRBD1 (6 bases). With 0 bases removed from V and 4 bases from J, the gap between germline ends came to 8 bases. Germline CDR1 is SGDLS and CDR2 is YYNGEE. This CDR3 region has 14 residues.

CDR3 coding DNA: TGTGCCAGCAGCTCGGGACAGGGGAATGAAAAACTGTTTTTT. This translates into CASSSGQGNEKLFF. The chain recombines TRBV7-9 with TRBJ1-4; 10 bases agree with TRBD1. With V trimmed by 4 bases and J by 5 bases, 1 base remained unmatched. The CDR3 is 14 amino acids. CDR1 and CDR2 from the germline V gene are SEHNR and FQNEAQ (reference sequence). Together with reference TRBV7-9 and TRBJ1-4, the CDR3 gives the full variable domain: DTGVSQNPRHKITKRGQNVTFRCDPISEHNRLYWYRQTLGQGPEFLTYFQNEAQLEKSRLLSDRFSAERPKGSFSTLEIQRTEQGDSAMYLCASSSGQGNEKLFFGSGTQLSVL.

The J gene is TRBJ1-1, the V gene TRBV14, with D unresolved. CDR1 and CDR2 (germline): SGHDN, FVKESK. CDR3 size: 14 residues. The V and J ends lost 0 bases and 1 base respectively, with 6 bases between them. For the CDR3, the DNA is TGTGCCAGCAGCCAAGAGACACGGAACACTGAAGCTTTCTTT. Its protein product is CASSQETRNTEAFF. The complete variable domain, with remaining parts taken from reference TRBV14 and TRBJ1-1, reads EAGVTQFPSHSVIEKGQTVTLRCDPISGHDNLYWYRRVMGKEIKFLLHFVKESKQDESGMPNNRFLAERTGGTYSTLKVQPAELEDSGVYFCASSQETRNTEAFFGQGTRLTVV.

This chain's CDR3 is CSVVGTGGYEQYF. CDR3 DNA sequence: TGCAGCGTTGTAGGGACAGGCGGGTACGAGCAGTACTTC. This rearrangement joins TRBV29-1 to TRBJ2-7; 8 nucleotides match TRBD1. The CDR3 runs 13 residues. The J segment lost 4 bases and the V segment lost 4 bases, leaving 6 bases of the junction unmatched. Germline-derived CDR1 and CDR2 are SQVTM and ANQGSEA.

The chain couples TRBV7-6 to TRBJ2-7; TRBD2 agrees at 8 bases. The CDR3 runs to 15 residues. V lost 4 bases and J lost 3; bases outside the gene matches: 8. Germline values: CDR1 SGHVS, CDR2 FNYEAQ. CDR3 nucleotide sequence: TGTGCCAGCAGCTCCGAGCGGGAGCAGTTCTACGAGCAGTACTTC. Translating it yields CASSSEREQFYEQYF.

The chain recombines TRBV7-3 with TRBJ2-7; TRBD1 agrees at 11 bases. With V trimmed by 2 bases and J by 1 base, 7 bases remained unmatched. Germline CDR1 SGHTA, CDR2 FQGTGA. This CDR3 has 17 residues. CDR3 bases: TGTGCCAGCAGCTTAGGGACAGGGGGATTTCTTTCCTACGAGCAGTACTTC. As protein: CASSLGTGGFLSYEQYF.

This chain links TRBV5-6 with TRBJ1-2, with D tentatively TRBD1 (6 bases). Germline CDR1 is SGHDT and CDR2 is YYEEEE. Trimming removed 4 bases at V and 0 bases at J, with 13 bases between. The CDR3 spans 15 residues. CDR3 residues: CASSAIGQPNYGYTF. The CDR3 nucleotides are TGTGCCAGCAGCGCGATCGGACAGCCTAACTATGGCTACACCTTC.

The CDR3 coding sequence is TGTGCCAGCTCACCGGGGCAGGCCTACAATGAGCAGTTCTTC. Translating gives CASSPGQAYNEQFF. The chain has TRBV18 and TRBJ2-1; possibly TRBD1 for D (5 bases). The V gene's germline CDR1 is KGHSH and CDR2 LQKENI. Trimming removed 3 bases at V and 2 bases at J, with 8 bases between. The CDR3 has 14 amino acids.

The chain recombines TRBV15 with TRBJ2-3; TRBD1 agrees at 9 bases. CDR3 length equals 14 residues. With V trimmed by 6 bases and J by 2 bases, 3 bases remained unmatched. Germline values: CDR1 LNHNV, CDR2 YYDKDF (reference sequence). This CDR3 is CATSGQGYTDTQYF. CDR3 nucleotide sequence: TGTGCCACCAGTGGACAGGGGTACACAGATACGCAGTATTTT.

V is TRBV11-3 and J is TRBJ2-1; TRBD2 agrees at 11 bases. This CDR3 is 17 amino acids long. Germline V gene sequence: CDR1 SGHNT, CDR2 YENEEA. V lost 3 bases to trimming and J lost 2 bases; unmatched junction nucleotides: 6. This CDR3 is CASSFPTSGVTYNEQFF. As DNA, the CDR3 is TGTGCCAGCAGCTTCCCGACTAGCGGGGTGACCTACAATGAGCAGTTCTTC.

The chain carries TRBV29-1 and TRBJ2-3, with 8 bases fitting TRBD2. Germline CDR1 SQVTM, CDR2 ANQGSEA. Trimming cost V 7 bases and J 4 bases; bases outside gene matches: 7. CDR3 length: 13 amino acids. CDR3 sequence: CSAPTGGPDTQYF. CDR3 DNA sequence: TGCAGCGCACCGACGGGAGGGCCAGATACGCAGTATTTT.

The chain carries TRBV18 and TRBJ1-3; tentative D call: TRBD1 (6 bases). Trimming removed 5 bases at V and 0 bases at J, with 11 bases between. This CDR3 region has 15 residues. Germline V lookup: CDR1 KGHSH, CDR2 LQKENI. CDR3 DNA sequence: TGTGCCAGCTCATTTCAACAGGGCTCTGGAAACACCATATATTTT. Its protein is CASSFQQGSGNTIYF.

The rearrangement links TRBV14 to TRBJ1-1; D ambiguous. In germline, CDR1 is SGHDN, CDR2 FVKESK. There are 13 residues in the CDR3. Deletions cut 4 bases from V and 1 base from J, with 7 bases between. The CDR3 DNA is TGTGCCAGCAGCCGCGCATCGAACACTGAAGCTTTCTTT. This sequence encodes CASSRASNTEAFF.